Presented here are 9 T cell receptor beta chains from one specimen sequenced in a study of T-cell reconstitution after alpha-beta-depleted transplantation in children. Preparation of the TCRbeta library was carried out with unique molecular identifiers. TCRdb called the PCR reads again in MiXCR, with one record for every CDR3 protein. The sample has around 440,000 distinct CDR3 sequences, roughly 16% seen once. Here the sequenced sample was PBMCs, mostly from graft donor cells, taken 360 days after TCRalphabeta/CD19-depleted stem cell transplant. These receptors all stem from a boy under three years old who had a stem cell transplant for Wiskott-Aldrich syndrome, so the T cells may come from the graft donor.

This clonotype turned up a few times. V is TRBV5-1 and J is TRBJ2-5; D may be TRBD1 (5 bases). The CDR3 sequence is 15 residues long. The germline CDR1 and CDR2 sequences are SGHRS and YFSETQ. V shed 4 bases and J shed 3 bases, with 16 bases lying between them. The CDR3 coding sequence is TGCGCCAGCAGCCCGTTCGGCCTCAGGGAAGAGACCCAGTACTTC. It encodes CASSPFGLREETQYF.

This rearrangement joins TRBV4-1 to TRBJ2-3; the match to TRBD2 covers 9 bases. J gave up 4 bases and V 6 bases, and 17 bases lay outside the gene matches. The CDR3 is 18 amino acids. Germline loops: CDR1 MGHRA, CDR2 YSYEKL. The CDR3, as DNA: TGCGCCAGCAGTCGACCCTGGAGTAGCGGGGGATCCGCAGATACGCAGTATTTT. Residues: CASSRPWSSGGSADTQYF.

The chain carries TRBV12-3 or TRBV12-4 and TRBJ2-3; 14 bases line up with TRBD2. The CDR3 covers 16 residues. With V trimmed by 6 bases and J by 4 bases, 6 bases remained unmatched. The CDR3 protein is CASREGLAGEADTQYF. The CDR3 bases are TGTGCCAGCAGGGAGGGACTAGCGGGAGAGGCAGATACGCAGTATTTT.

This clonotype was seen only a few times. The rearrangement links TRBV24-1 to TRBJ2-1, with TRBD1 identical over 7 bases. Germline assignment: CDR1 KGHDR and CDR2 SFDVKD. Trimming removed 4 bases from V and 4 bases from J; junction bases left unmatched: 6. The CDR3 totals 15 residues. The CDR3 sequence is CATSEGDRFYNEQFF. CDR3 in DNA: TGTGCCACCAGTGAGGGGGACAGATTTTACAATGAGCAGTTCTTC.

This chain uses TRBV9 with TRBJ2-5; tentatively, D is TRBD2 (5 bases). This CDR3 has 16 amino acids. Germline V gives CDR1 SGDLS, CDR2 YYNGEE. Trimming stripped 0 bases from V and 1 base from J, with 13 bases between. The CDR3 DNA reads as TGTGCCAGCAGCGTAGCATTTGCGGGTGGCCAAGAGACCCAGTACTTC. Protein product: CASSVAFAGGQETQYF. Full variable domain (rest looked up from reference TRBV9 and TRBJ2-5): DSGVTQTPKHLITATGQRVTLRCSPRSGDLSVYWYQQSLDQGLQFLIQYYNGEERAKGNILERFSAQQFPDLHSELNLSSLELGDSALYFCASSVAFAGGQETQYFGPGTRLLVL.

This clonotype was seen just once. This chain uses TRBV4-1 with TRBJ2-3; maybe TRBD2 (6 bases). Germline V gene data show CDR1 as MGHRA and CDR2 as YSYEKL. There are 16 residues in the CDR3. Trimming shortened V by 4 bases and J by 0 bases, and 14 bases separated the two germline ends. This chain's CDR3 is CASSLIPGGSTDTQYF. The CDR3 coding sequence is TGCGCCAGCAGCCTAATCCCCGGGGGAAGCACAGATACGCAGTATTTT.

This clonotype was seen repeatedly, ten times or more. One end of the junction is discordant with germline, which a read error may explain. The chain employs TRBV7-9 and TRBJ2-7, with 8 bases fitting TRBD1. Per the germline V gene, CDR1 is SEHNR and CDR2 is FQNEAQ (reference sequence). This CDR3 is 14 amino acids long. The CDR3 sequence is CASSLDRGSYEQYF. CDR3 in DNA: TGTGCCAGCAGTTTAGACAGGGGCTCCTACGAGCAGTACTTC.

The chain recombines TRBV9 with TRBJ2-2; weak D call: TRBD1 (6 bases). The CDR3 contains 16 residues. Trimming shortened V by 2 bases and J by 7 bases, and 18 bases separated the two germline ends. The germline V gene encodes CDR1 SGDLS and CDR2 YYNGEE. The CDR3 is CASSVAGTTPNGELFF. The CDR3 bases are TGTGCCAGCAGCGTGGCCGGGACAACCCCAAACGGGGAGCTGTTTTTT.

This clonotype occurred a few times. The V and J genes are TRBV29-1 and TRBJ2-1; perhaps TRBD2 as D (5 bases). The CDR3 extends over 17 amino acids. Trimming took off 2 bases at V and 7 bases at J, with 24 bases between the two ends. Germline CDR1 SQVTM, CDR2 ANQGSEA. CDR3 sequence (DNA): TGCAGCGTTGAAAACACGCGGGTAACTAGACTGGGGAATGAGCAGTTCTTC. Translated, it gives CSVENTRVTRLGNEQFF.